These 26 T cell receptor beta chains originate from one sample sequenced in a study of T cells in Graves' hyperthyroidism and ophthalmopathy. The source material, RNA transcripts, was used to amplify TCR beta CDR3 regions. HTBI primers drove first-round RT-PCR of the TCR CDR3. Using its own MiXCR run on the multiplex PCR reads, TCRdb lists one record per CDR3 protein. The sample consists of roughly 740,000 distinct CDR3 sequences, over 15% of them appearing once. The material sequenced was blood. These TCRs come from a man aged 18 to 29 with Graves' hyperthyroidism.

This clonotype has at least ten counts. The chain combines TRBV28 with TRBJ1-1; D is perhaps TRBD1 (6 bases). Trimming took off 5 bases at V and 4 bases at J, with 14 bases between the two ends. This CDR3 contains 14 residues. Germline V lookup: CDR1 MDHEN, CDR2 SYDVKM. The DNA of the CDR3 is TGTGCCAGCAGTCGAGGGGGAAGTGGCACTGAAGCTTTCTTT. Protein product: CASSRGGSGTEAFF.

This clonotype occurred many times. This chain connects TRBV3-1 to TRBJ1-2; tentative D call: TRBD1 (6 bases). Per germline, CDR1 LGHDT and CDR2 YNNKEL (reference sequence). The CDR3 consists of 14 residues. Trimming removed 1 base from V and 3 bases from J, with 9 bases in between. The CDR3 region is CASSQGGGHYGYTF. The DNA of the CDR3 is TGTGCCAGCAGCCAAGGGGGGGGGCACTATGGCTACACCTTC.

The CDR3 here is CASSPDAGGNYGYTF. The CDR3 DNA reads TGCGCCAGCAGCCCGGACGCAGGGGGGAACTATGGCTACACCTTC. V gene TRBV4-1 combines with J gene TRBJ1-2, with TRBD1 matching over 7 bases. The J segment lost 2 bases and the V segment lost 4 bases, leaving 7 bases of the junction unmatched. Germline loops: CDR1 MGHRA, CDR2 YSYEKL. The CDR3 contains 15 residues.

Points on this clonotype: Since a much larger clone is just one base distant, this may be a read error. The CDR3, as DNA: TGTGCCTTATCCGGGACAGTTTTTTTGAGCACTGAAGCTTTCTTT. It codes for CALSGTVFLSTEAFF. This chain connects TRBV30 to TRBJ1-1, with 7 positions matching TRBD1. The CDR3 length is 15 residues. CDR1 GTSNPN and CDR2 SVGIG come from the germline V gene (reference sequence). V lost 7 bases, J lost 4 bases, and 15 bases stayed unmatched.

This clonotype has at least ten counts. This chain links TRBV6-1 with TRBJ2-2; D not certain. V was cut by 6 bases and J by 4 bases, with 15 bases left in between. Germline V CDR1 and CDR2: MNHNS, SASEGT. The CDR3 loop spans 15 amino acids. The CDR3 loop is CASSGPDVGTGELFF. In DNA form, the CDR3 reads TGTGCCAGCAGCGGACCCGACGTTGGCACCGGGGAGCTGTTTTTT.

This clonotype showed up many times. The genes are TRBV28 and TRBJ1-5, with D possibly TRBD1 on 5 matching bases. The CDR3 is 14 amino acids. The germline CDR1 and CDR2 sequences are MDHEN and SYDVKM. V dropped 4 bases and J dropped 11 bases, with 18 bases sitting between them. CDR3 sequence: CASSSLTAVNTQHF. The CDR3 DNA sequence: TGTGCCAGCAGTTCGTTGACAGCCGTAAATACCCAGCATTTT.

At least ten counts were recorded for this clonotype. The genes are TRBV27 and TRBJ1-1, with a tentative D call TRBD1 (5 bases). Germline CDR1 and CDR2: MNHEY and SMNVEV (reference sequence). V was clipped by 2 bases and J by 3 bases, with 10 bases between them. The CDR3 sequence is 14 residues long. The CDR3 is CASSLKGQYTEAFF. In DNA form, the CDR3 reads TGTGCCAGCAGTTTAAAGGGGCAATACACTGAAGCTTTCTTT.

This clonotype has just a few counts. This sequence joins TRBV11-2 and TRBJ2-1; perhaps TRBD1 as D (7 bases). There are 16 residues in the CDR3. V was cut by 6 bases and J by 4 bases, with 19 bases left in between. Germline V lookup: CDR1 SGHAT, CDR2 FQNNGV. DNA of the CDR3: TGTGCCAGCAGTCCGGGTCGGCAGGGGGGTTACAATGAGCAGTTCTTC. It translates to CASSPGRQGGYNEQFF.

This clonotype was detected many times. The V and J genes are TRBV20-1 and TRBJ1-1, with D possibly being TRBD1 (6 bases). This CDR3 is built from 14 residues. V lost 1 base and J 4 bases, leaving 13 bases between the germline ends. Germline V CDR1 and CDR2: DFQATT, SNEGSKA (reference sequence). The CDR3 reads CSARAGAWVTEAFF. CDR3 in DNA: TGCAGTGCTAGAGCGGGGGCTTGGGTCACTGAAGCTTTCTTT.

This clonotype was picked up a small number of times. The CDR3 reads CSGLLMQETQYF. DNA of the CDR3: TGCAGCGGCCTACTTATGCAAGAGACCCAGTACTTC. The chain joins TRBV29-1 to TRBJ2-5; D gene ambiguous. Trimming left V 7 bases short and J 2 bases short, with 11 bases between. CDR3 length equals 12 residues. Germline values: CDR1 SQVTM, CDR2 ANQGSEA. Combining the CDR3 with reference TRBV29-1 and TRBJ2-5 gives the whole variable domain SAVISQKPSRDICQRGTSLTIQCQVDSQVTMMFWYRQQPGQSLTLIATANQGSEATYESGFVIDKFPISRPNLTFSTLTVSNMSPEDSSIYLCSGLLMQETQYFGPGTRLLVL.

The V and J genes are TRBV3-1 and TRBJ2-7; no clear D. CDR1 and CDR2 from the germline V gene are LGHDT and YNNKEL (reference sequence). V was pared by 3 bases and J by 6 bases, with 9 bases between. This CDR3 contains 12 residues. The CDR3 DNA sequence: TGTGCCAGCAGCCACCTTAACAGCGAGCAGTACTTC. Amino acids: CASSHLNSEQYF.

The chain carries TRBV20-1 and TRBJ2-1, with D perhaps assigned TRBD1 or TRBD2 (7 bases each). V was shortened by 6 bases and J by 10 bases, with 22 bases between the two germline ends. Germline V gene sequence: CDR1 DFQATT, CDR2 SNEGSKA (reference sequence). This CDR3 has 14 amino acids. This chain's CDR3 is CSARGGASADEQFF. The CDR3, as DNA: TGCAGTGCCAGGGGGGGGGCTAGTGCAGACGAGCAGTTCTTC.

This clonotype appeared a few times. The chain employs TRBV30 and TRBJ1-1; D is ambiguous. V dropped 0 bases and J dropped 5 bases, with 7 bases sitting between them. Germline V gene data show CDR1 as GTSNPN and CDR2 as SVGIG (reference sequence). The CDR3 runs 12 residues. As DNA, the CDR3 is TGTGCCTGGAGTGTGATAAAGACTGAAGCTTTCTTT. Translation: CAWSVIKTEAFF.

This clonotype was observed once. Just one base apart from a much larger clone, this may be a read error. The chain recombines TRBV12-3 or TRBV12-4 with TRBJ2-7, with D possibly TRBD1 on 6 matching bases. This CDR3 is 13 amino acids long. Trimming stripped 4 bases from V and 7 bases from J, with 14 bases between. CDR3 loop: CASSSRPGHEQYF. The CDR3 DNA sequence: TGTGCCAGCAGTTCCCGACCGGGACATGAGCAGTACTTC.

A remark on this clonotype: A much larger clone is a single base away; this may be a read error. The rearrangement uses TRBV27 and TRBJ2-7, with D perhaps TRBD1 or TRBD2 (5 bases each). The CDR3 has 16 residues. CDR1 is MNHEY, CDR2 SMNVEV, per germline (reference sequence). CDR3 coding DNA: TGTGCCAGCAGTCCGTATTGGGACGTTAGCTCCTACGAGCAGCACTTC. It codes for CASSPYWDVSSYEQHF.

The J gene is TRBJ2-1, the V gene TRBV27; TRBD2 agrees at 9 bases. V dropped 2 bases and J dropped 8; count of bases not matched to a gene: 4. The germline CDR1 and CDR2 sequences are MNHEY and SMNVEV (reference sequence). This CDR3 contains 14 residues. The CDR3 sequence is CASSLAGGFDEQFF. CDR3 bases: TGTGCCAGCAGTTTAGCGGGAGGGTTCGATGAGCAGTTCTTC.

Only a few counts were recorded for this clonotype. CDR3 DNA: TGCAGTGCTAGAGATCGCCTATGGGAGTTTGAGCAGTTCTTC. It codes for CSARDRLWEFEQFF. This sequence joins TRBV20-1 and TRBJ2-1, with a weak D call TRBD2 (5 bases). CDR1 is DFQATT and CDR2 is SNEGSKA in the germline V gene (reference sequence). The V gene lost 0 bases and the J gene lost 9 bases, with 15 bases spanning the gap. The CDR3 runs 14 residues.

The chain joins TRBV7-8 to TRBJ1-3, with D unresolved. The CDR3 extends over 11 amino acids. The germline CDR1 and CDR2 sequences are SGHVS and FQNEAQ. Trimming stripped 2 bases from V and 7 bases from J, with 3 bases between. The CDR3 loop reads CASSLKNTIYF. The CDR3 bases are TGTGCCAGCAGCTTAAAGAACACCATATATTTT.

This clonotype showed up just a few times. The genes are TRBV7-2 and TRBJ1-2, with 7 bases fitting TRBD1. The CDR3 runs to 13 residues. V gave up 3 bases and J gave up 7 bases; unmatched junction bases: 5. From germline, CDR1 is SGHTA and CDR2 FQGNSA. CDR3 residues: CASSFDRAGGYTF. CDR3 sequence (DNA): TGTGCCAGCAGCTTCGACAGGGCGGGTGGCTACACCTTC.

This clonotype was observed many times. The chain recombines TRBV7-9 with TRBJ2-3, with D maybe TRBD2 (6 bases). The CDR3 runs 14 residues. The germline V gene encodes CDR1 SEHNR and CDR2 FQNEAQ (reference sequence). Trimming cost V 6 bases and J 9 bases, with 19 bases left between them. CDR3 protein: CASSLTGTFTTQYF. CDR3 coding DNA: TGTGCCAGCAGTCTAACCGGGACTTTCACAACGCAGTATTTT.

This clonotype was found many times. This chain uses TRBV29-1 with TRBJ2-1; 13 bases match TRBD2. This CDR3 contains 15 residues. Germline V gene sequence: CDR1 SQVTM, CDR2 ANQGSEA. The V and J ends lost 4 bases and 7 bases, in that order; junction bases with no gene match: 7. CDR3 residues: CSVGFPLAGGNEQFF. The CDR3, as DNA: TGCAGCGTTGGATTCCCACTAGCGGGAGGGAATGAGCAGTTCTTC.

This clonotype was recorded at least ten times. This rearrangement joins TRBV2 to TRBJ2-1; D call uncertain. In germline, CDR1 is SNHLY, CDR2 FYNNEI. This CDR3 is built from 13 residues. Trimming cost V 8 bases and J 0 bases, with 8 bases left between them. The CDR3 DNA sequence: TGTGCCAGCTCGGTCCTCTCCTACAATGAGCAGTTCTTC. As protein: CASSVLSYNEQFF. Drawing the rest from reference TRBV2 and TRBJ2-1, the complete variable domain is EPEVTQTPSHQVTQMGQEVILRCVPISNHLYFYWYRQILGQKVEFLVSFYNNEISEKSEIFDDQFSVERPDGSNFTLKIRSTKLEDSAMYFCASSVLSYNEQFFGPGTRLTVL.

The chain couples TRBV10-3 to TRBJ1-5; no firm D call. This CDR3 region has 13 residues. Germline V gene lookup returns CDR1 ENHRY and CDR2 SYGVKD. V was shortened by 5 bases and J by 1 base, with 6 bases between the two germline ends. CDR3 in amino acids: CAISTNSNQPQHF. The CDR3 DNA is TGTGCCATCAGTACGAACAGCAATCAGCCCCAGCATTTT.

Many counts were recorded for this clonotype. V is TRBV12-3 or TRBV12-4 and J is TRBJ2-2; D perhaps matches TRBD1 (6 bases). The CDR3 extends over 16 amino acids. Trimming removed 1 base at V and 4 bases at J, with 13 bases between. The CDR3 region is CASSLDRDRVTGELFF. DNA for the CDR3: TGTGCCAGCAGTTTAGACAGGGATCGGGTCACCGGGGAGCTGTTTTTT.

This clonotype was recorded a few times. The gene calls are TRBV5-1 and TRBJ2-7; weak D call: TRBD2 (5 bases). The V end lost 5 bases, the J end lost 0 bases, and 12 bases lay between the germline ends. Looked up from germline, CDR1 is SGHRS and CDR2 is YFSETQ. CDR3 length: 14 amino acids. Here the CDR3 DNA reads TGCGCCAGCAGTATGTCCGGGGACTCCTACGAGCAGTACTTC. Translation: CASSMSGDSYEQYF.

This clonotype was detected ten times or more. The chain carries TRBV4-1 and TRBJ2-7; TRBD2 might be the D (5 bases). The CDR3 loop spans 15 amino acids. V was trimmed by 0 bases and J by 0 bases, leaving 9 bases between them. Germline V gives CDR1 MGHRA, CDR2 YSYEKL. CDR3 loop: CASSQDASPSYEQYF. The DNA of the CDR3 is TGCGCCAGCAGCCAAGATGCTAGCCCCTCCTACGAGCAGTACTTC.